This TCR beta chain was observed in a study of cytomegalovirus exposure and HLA in healthy donors. CDR1 is PRHDT and CDR2 is FYEKMQ in the germline V gene (reference sequence). V lost 0 bases to trimming and J lost 2 bases, with 11 bases between them. This CDR3 spans 15 amino acids. General observations from the study: Presence/absence analysis assumed near-uniform sequencing depth across donors. In a later analysis, DRB1 alleles had the most associated TCRs; HLA-C alleles the fewest. A previous analysis found most TCR beta V segments productive roughly 90% or roughly 30% of the time. The study flagged some 170 TCR beta chains as cytomegalovirus-associated.

A word on this clone: Its antigen remains unknown.

In the PCR, 60 Vbeta and 13 Jbeta primers were used. The table came from immunoSEQ multiplex PCR; TCRdb's copy has only in-frame clones and leaves some out. The data show roughly 230,000 clones, approximately 91% seen once. This sequence originates from a girl under 10 years old in good health and CMV-seronegative. V is TRBV13 and J is TRBJ2-7; D might be TRBD1 (5 bases). Sequenced material: PBMCs. This CDR3 reads CASSLGRQKTYEQYF. CDR3 coding DNA: TGTGCCAGCAGCTTAGGGAGACAGAAAACCTACGAGCAGTACTTC.